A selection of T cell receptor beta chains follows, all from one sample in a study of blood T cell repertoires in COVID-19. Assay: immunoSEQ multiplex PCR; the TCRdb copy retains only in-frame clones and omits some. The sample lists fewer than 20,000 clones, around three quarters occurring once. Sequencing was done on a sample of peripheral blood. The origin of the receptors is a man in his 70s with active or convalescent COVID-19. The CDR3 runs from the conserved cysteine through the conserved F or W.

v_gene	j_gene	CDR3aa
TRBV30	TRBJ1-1	CAWTLRRENTEAFF
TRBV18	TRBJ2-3	CASSPGAGRDTQYF
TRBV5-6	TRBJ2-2	CASSLGLGQGRTGELFF
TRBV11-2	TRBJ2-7	CASSFTAGGISYYEQYF
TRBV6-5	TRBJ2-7	CASVSDRGYEQYF
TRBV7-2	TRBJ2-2	CASSLALVRGLDTGELFF
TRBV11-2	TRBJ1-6	CASSLNLDNSPLHF
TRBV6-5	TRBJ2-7	CASTLDRGTYEQYF
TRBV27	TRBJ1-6	CASSFRNNSPLHF
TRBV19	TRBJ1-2	CASTIGGAPVRGYTF
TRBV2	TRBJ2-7	CASSRTTRYEQYF
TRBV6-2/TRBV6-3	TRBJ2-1	CASSLGVDEQFF
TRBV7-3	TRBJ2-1	CASSSSQGGEQFF
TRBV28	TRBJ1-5	CASSLFLSQWPQPQHF
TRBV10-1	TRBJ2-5	CASSELRGGTQYF
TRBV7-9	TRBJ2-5	CASSLRAGLETQYF
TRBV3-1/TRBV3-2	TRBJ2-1	CASSQRRTSGKNEQFF
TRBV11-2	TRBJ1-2	CASRDRGARGYTF
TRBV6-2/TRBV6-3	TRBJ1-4	CASSSGQGTNEKLFF
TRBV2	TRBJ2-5	CASGLQARETQYF
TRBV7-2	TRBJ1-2	CASSPYVGGDYGYTF
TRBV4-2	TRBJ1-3	CASSRSSTDSGNTIYF
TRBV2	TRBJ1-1	CASRGTGVTEAFF
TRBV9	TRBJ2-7	CASSPRLAGPYEQYF
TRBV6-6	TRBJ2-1	CASSDIGKQFF
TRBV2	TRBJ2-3	CASSERGSTDTQYF
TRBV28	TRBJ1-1	CASTLGDRNTEAFF
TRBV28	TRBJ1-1	CASSFPGAEAFF
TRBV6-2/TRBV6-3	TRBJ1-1	CASSLRQGNTEAFF
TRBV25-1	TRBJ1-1	CASKRGGNTEAFF
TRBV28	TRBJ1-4	CASSSGGTANEKLFF
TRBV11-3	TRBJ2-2	CASSLVAGVSGELFF